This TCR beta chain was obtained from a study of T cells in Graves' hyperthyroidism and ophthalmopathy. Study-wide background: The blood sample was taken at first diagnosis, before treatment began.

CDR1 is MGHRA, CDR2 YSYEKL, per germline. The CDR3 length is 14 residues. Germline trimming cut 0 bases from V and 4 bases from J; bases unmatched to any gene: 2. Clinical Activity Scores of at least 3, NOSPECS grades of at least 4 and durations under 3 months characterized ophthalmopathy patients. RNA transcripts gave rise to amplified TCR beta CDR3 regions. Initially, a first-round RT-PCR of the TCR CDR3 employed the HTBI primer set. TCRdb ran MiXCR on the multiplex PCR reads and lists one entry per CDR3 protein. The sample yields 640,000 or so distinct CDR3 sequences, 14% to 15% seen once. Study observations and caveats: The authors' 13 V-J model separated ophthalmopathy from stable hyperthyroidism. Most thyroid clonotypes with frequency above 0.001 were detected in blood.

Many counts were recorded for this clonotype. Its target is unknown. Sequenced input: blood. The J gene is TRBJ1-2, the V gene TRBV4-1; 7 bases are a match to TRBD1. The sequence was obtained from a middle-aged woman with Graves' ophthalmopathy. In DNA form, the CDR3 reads TGCGCCAGCAGCCAAGAAACAGGGGCCTATGGCTACACCTTC. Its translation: CASSQETGAYGYTF.